The next 12 T cell receptor beta chains were all read from a single sample in a study of blood T cells in healthy people across ages. Then a second PCR, running roughly 7 to 11 cycles, was carried out with a sample-barcoded 5' primer and a J-beta primer mix. TCRdb fed the 5' RACE reads into MiXCR, producing one record per CDR3 protein. The repertoire holds roughly 680,000 distinct CDR3 sequences, with around 52% as singletons. The sample comprised blood. The receptors shown here come from a woman of 80 years or more in good health.

Note on this clonotype: This clone may be a read error of a much larger clone one base away. The J gene is TRBJ2-1, the V gene TRBV5-1, with D perhaps given as TRBD1 or TRBD2 (5 bases each). This CDR3 comprises 15 residues. Germline V gene lookup returns CDR1 SGHRS and CDR2 YFSETQ. The ends were cut back, 4 bases at V and 4 bases at J, with 15 bases in the middle. This CDR3 is CASSGDVGQYNEQFF. CDR3 DNA sequence: TGCGCCAGCAGCGGGGACGTAGGACAATACAATGAGCAGTTCTTC.

This clonotype was seen only once. The gene calls are TRBV21-1 and TRBJ1-5; the table's D gene call, TRBD1, was not cross checked with the DNA. TRBV21-1 is deemed a pseudogene. The CDR3 is 15 residues long. The DNA of the CDR3 is TGCGCCAGCAGGACACGGGGGATGAGAGGTCAGCCCCAGCATTTT. Translation gives CASRTRGMRGQPQHF.

For this clonotype: Just one base apart from a much larger clone, this may be a read error. The gene calls are TRBV4-1 and TRBJ2-3, with D perhaps TRBD2 (6 bases). V was trimmed by 4 bases and J by 4 bases, leaving 27 bases between them. Germline V lookup: CDR1 MGHRA, CDR2 YSYEKL. The CDR3 loop spans 19 amino acids. The CDR3 DNA follows: TGCGCCAGCAGCCTTGAAACAGACATGACTAGACACCGGCCAGATACGCAGTATTTT. Residues: CASSLETDMTRHRPDTQYF.

This chain uses TRBV5-6 with TRBJ1-5, with D hard to call. V was pared by 1 base and J by 5 bases, with 16 bases between. CDR3 length: 16 residues. Germline V lookup: CDR1 SGHDT, CDR2 YYEEEE. This chain's CDR3 is CASSLYVPGLHQPQHF. The CDR3 region has the DNA TGTGCCAGCAGCTTGTACGTTCCGGGGTTACATCAGCCCCAGCATTTT.

As to this clonotype: A clone one base away is much larger, so this may be a read error. As DNA, the CDR3 is TGCAGTGCTAGAGACTCGGGACCAGCGAGGGAGACCCAGTACTTC. Amino acid sequence: CSARDSGPARETQYF. The chain carries TRBV20-1 and TRBJ2-7; the D call may be TRBD1 or TRBD2 (5 bases each). The assigned J gene may be wrong: the sequence end matches TRBJ2-5 better. The CDR3 has 15 amino acids. From germline, CDR1 is DFQATT and CDR2 SNEGSKA (reference sequence).

The chain links TRBV29-1 to TRBJ1-2; 7 nucleotides agree with TRBD1. The CDR3 covers 12 residues. Germline assignment: CDR1 SQVTM and CDR2 ANQGSEA. Trimming cost V 7 bases and J 3 bases; bases outside gene matches: 5. The CDR3 is CSATGVDYGYTF. CDR3 nucleotides: TGCAGCGCTACAGGGGTCGACTATGGCTACACCTTC.

This chain connects TRBV7-2 to TRBJ2-4; D is unclear. The CDR3 spans 13 residues. Germline V lookup: CDR1 SGHTA, CDR2 FQGNSA. Trimming removed 4 bases from V and 5 bases from J, with 9 bases in between. For the CDR3, the DNA is TGTGCCAGCAGCTCCAGGAACCAAAACATTCAGTACTTC. Translating gives CASSSRNQNIQYF.

The V gene is TRBV9, the J gene TRBJ2-1; the D gene is possibly TRBD2 (6 bases). The germline gives CDR1 SGDLS, CDR2 YYNGEE. The V gene lost 0 bases and the J gene lost 5 bases, with 21 bases spanning the gap. The CDR3 has 18 residues. CDR3 sequence (DNA): TGTGCCAGCAGCGTAGAAGGTAGCGGACGTCGTGGGGACAATGAGCAGTTCTTC. The encoded protein is CASSVEGSGRRGDNEQFF.

This clonotype was seen only once. J is TRBJ2-5 and V is TRBV6-6; unclear D gene. Per germline, CDR1 MNHNY and CDR2 SVGAGI (reference sequence). Trimming shortened V by 5 bases and J by 2 bases, and 12 bases separated the two germline ends. This CDR3 has 14 residues. The CDR3 DNA is TGTGCCAGCAGTCCCGATGGAGAACAAGAGACCCAGTACTTC. Protein product: CASSPDGEQETQYF.

This clonotype was detected many times. The rearrangement uses TRBV11-2 and TRBJ2-7; TRBD2 aligns across 7 bases. V was clipped by 1 base and J by 10 bases; unmatched bases: 10. There are 14 residues in the CDR3. CDR1 and CDR2 from the germline V gene are SGHAT and FQNNGV. CDR3 loop: CASSLGGGQRSQYF. For the CDR3, the DNA is TGTGCCAGCAGCTTAGGGGGGGGTCAGCGGTCCCAGTACTTC.

The table lists this clonotype with a few counts. The chain joins TRBV12-3 or TRBV12-4 to TRBJ2-3; D is ambiguous. This CDR3 is 13 amino acids long. Trimming shortened V by 6 bases and J by 1 base, and 8 bases separated the two germline ends. CDR3 residues: CASSHVGTDTQYF. DNA of the CDR3: TGTGCCAGCAGCCATGTGGGCACAGATACGCAGTATTTT.

This clonotype was found many times. A read error may be the cause here, since a much bigger clone is one base away. V usage is TRBV6-5 and J usage is TRBJ2-5; D might be TRBD1 (6 bases). Germline values: CDR1 MNHEY, CDR2 SVGAGI. The length of the CDR3 is 13 residues. V lost 0 bases and J 11 bases, leaving 13 bases between the germline ends. Written as DNA, the CDR3 is TGTGCCAGCAGTTACTCCCCCAGGGGTGAGCAGTACTTC. This gives the protein CASSYSPRGEQYF.